This T cell receptor (beta chain) was sequenced during a study of high-grade serous ovarian cancer treatment subgroups. The germline V gene has CDR1 MDHEN and CDR2 SYDVKM. The CDR3 totals 15 residues. V lost 3 bases, J lost 5 bases, and 14 bases lay in between. Tumor samples were taken before definitive surgery or chemotherapy. Assay: immunoSEQ multiplex PCR; the TCRdb copy retains only in-frame clones and omits some. The sample yields about 12,000 clones, 88% seen once. The TCR originated in a human donor with high-grade serous ovarian cancer. The rearrangement uses TRBV28 and TRBJ1-5; D remains ambiguous. The sequencing sample was made of tumor tissue. CDR3: CASSFSTPGHQPQHF. CDR3 DNA: TGTGCCAGCAGTTTCTCGACCCCCGGACATCAGCCCCAGCATTTT.